The 10 T cell receptor beta chains below were found in one sample sequenced in a study of blood T cells in healthy people across ages. The authors ran a second PCR of 7 to 11 cycles using a sample-barcoded 5' primer and a J-beta primer mix. TCRdb re-derived calls from the 5' RACE reads in MiXCR, one entry per CDR3 protein. In the table there are 780,000 or so distinct CDR3 sequences, 20% to 30% of which are singletons. Another study also made use of these data, one on T cells of mothers and their children.

Sequencing used blood. The receptors originated from a boy aged 5 to 17 in good health.

This clonotype was seen a handful of times. The chain employs TRBV6-6 and TRBJ1-3; D remains unclear. This CDR3 is built from 14 residues. CDR1 is MNHNY, CDR2 SVGAGI, per germline (reference sequence). The germline V and J ends were trimmed by 7 bases and 0 bases, with 10 bases remaining between them. CDR3 DNA: TGTGCCAGCACTCTACACGACTCTGGAAACACCATATATTTT. Amino acids: CASTLHDSGNTIYF.

The chain links TRBV24-1 to TRBJ2-2; D is possibly TRBD1 or TRBD2 (5 bases each). Germline lookup yields CDR1 KGHDR and CDR2 SFDVKD. V was shortened by 4 bases and J by 5 bases, with 10 bases between the two germline ends. This CDR3 contains 14 residues. The CDR3 DNA reads as TGTGCCACCAGTGAGGGACCGGCTACCGGGGAGCTGTTTTTT. Its protein product is CATSEGPATGELFF.

This clonotype was counted a few times. The chain recombines TRBV12-3 or TRBV12-4 with TRBJ1-5; a weak D match, TRBD1 (5 bases). The CDR3 extends over 14 amino acids. V lost 7 bases, J lost 0 bases, and 10 bases lay in between. In nucleotides, the CDR3 is TGTGCCAGCACTAGACAGTATAGCAATCAGCCCCAGCATTTT. Translation: CASTRQYSNQPQHF.

This clonotype was detected a few times. V gene TRBV7-2 combines with J gene TRBJ2-3; 14 bases line up with TRBD2. This CDR3 has 17 amino acids. CDR1 and CDR2 (germline): SGHTA, FQGNSA. V trimming: 4 bases; J trimming: 4 bases; junction bases outside the gene matches: 7. This chain's CDR3 is CASSSTTSGRAPDTQYF. In DNA form, the CDR3 reads TGTGCCAGCAGCTCCACGACTAGCGGGAGGGCCCCAGATACGCAGTATTTT.

V gene TRBV29-1 combines with J gene TRBJ2-3, with D possibly TRBD1 on 6 matching bases. The CDR3 is 11 amino acids. Per the germline V gene, CDR1 is SQVTM and CDR2 is ANQGSEA. The V end lost 2 bases, the J end lost 6 bases, and 6 bases lay between the germline ends. In nucleotides, the CDR3 is TGCAGCGTTGAACAGGGGGATACGCAGTATTTT. It encodes CSVEQGDTQYF.

This clonotype was recorded a few times. The gene calls are TRBV28 and TRBJ2-3, with TRBD2 matching 11 bases. Germline lookup yields CDR1 MDHEN and CDR2 SYDVKM. The CDR3 is 15 residues long. V trimming: 6 bases; J trimming: 5 bases; junction bases outside the gene matches: 7. CDR3 residues: CASRPRLAGLDTQYF. For the CDR3, the DNA is TGTGCCAGCAGACCAAGACTAGCGGGATTAGATACGCAGTATTTT. The entire variable domain, with the rest obtained from reference TRBV28 and TRBJ2-3, is as follows: DVKVTQSSRYLVKRTGEKVFLECVQDMDHENMFWYRQDPGLGLRLIYFSYDVKMKEKGDIPEGYSVSREKKERFSLILESASTNQTSMYLCASRPRLAGLDTQYFGPGTRLTVL.

This clonotype was found a few times. The chain has TRBV24-1 and TRBJ2-1; the D call may be TRBD1 or TRBD2 (6 bases each). Looked up from germline, CDR1 is KGHDR and CDR2 is SFDVKD. The CDR3 totals 15 residues. V gave up 6 bases and J gave up 0 bases, with 11 bases separating them. The CDR3 spells CATSFGGSSYNEQFF. Written as DNA, the CDR3 is TGTGCCACCAGTTTCGGGGGCAGCTCCTACAATGAGCAGTTCTTC.

This clonotype was observed a handful of times. V usage is TRBV27 and J usage is TRBJ2-5; either TRBD1 or TRBD2 may supply D (6 bases each). This CDR3 comprises 13 residues. The germline gives CDR1 MNHEY, CDR2 SMNVEV (reference sequence). Trimming removed 5 bases from V and 6 bases from J, with 13 bases in between. CDR3 protein: CASSEGGGQTQYF. CDR3 nucleotide sequence: TGTGCCAGCAGTGAGGGGGGTGGGCAGACCCAGTACTTC.

The rearrangement joins TRBV20-1 to TRBJ2-5; 7 positions match TRBD2. The CDR3 loop spans 13 amino acids. The trim removed 0 bases at V and 3 bases at J, leaving 1 base unmatched. CDR1 DFQATT and CDR2 SNEGSKA come from the germline V gene (reference sequence). CDR3 DNA: TGCAGTGCTAGAGAGACTAGCAAAGAGACCCAGTACTTC. This gives the protein CSARETSKETQYF.

The genes are TRBV7-2 and TRBJ2-5; the match to TRBD2 covers 10 bases. Judging by the DNA end, TRBJ2-1 fits better; the J call may be wrong. The CDR3 sequence is 15 residues long. Germline CDR1 is SGHTA and CDR2 is FQGNSA. The CDR3 region is CASSLLAGVLDEQFF. The CDR3 DNA sequence: TGTGCCAGCAGCTTACTAGCGGGAGTCTTGGATGAGCAGTTCTTC.